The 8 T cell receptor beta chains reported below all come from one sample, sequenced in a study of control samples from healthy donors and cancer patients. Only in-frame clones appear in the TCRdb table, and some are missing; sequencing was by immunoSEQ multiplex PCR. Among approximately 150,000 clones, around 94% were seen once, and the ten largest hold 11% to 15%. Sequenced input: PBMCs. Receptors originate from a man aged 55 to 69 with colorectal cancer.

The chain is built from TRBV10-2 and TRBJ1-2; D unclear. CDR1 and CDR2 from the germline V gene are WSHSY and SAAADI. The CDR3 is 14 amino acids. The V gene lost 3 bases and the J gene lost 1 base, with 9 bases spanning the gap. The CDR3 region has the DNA TGCGCCAGCAGTGACCAGGAGCTTAACTATGGCTACACCTTC. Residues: CASSDQELNYGYTF.

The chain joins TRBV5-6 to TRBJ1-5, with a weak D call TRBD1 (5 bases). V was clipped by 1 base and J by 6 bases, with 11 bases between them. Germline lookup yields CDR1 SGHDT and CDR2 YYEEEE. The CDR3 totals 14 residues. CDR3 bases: TGTGCCAGCAGCTTGTGGGTGGGGGGTCAGCCCCAGCATTTT. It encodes CASSLWVGGQPQHF.

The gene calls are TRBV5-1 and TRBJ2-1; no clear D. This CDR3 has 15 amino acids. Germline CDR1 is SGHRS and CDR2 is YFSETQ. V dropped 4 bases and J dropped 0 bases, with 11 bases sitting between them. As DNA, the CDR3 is TGCGCCAGCAGCACCGACCGTAACTCCTACAATGAGCAGTTCTTC. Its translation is CASSTDRNSYNEQFF.

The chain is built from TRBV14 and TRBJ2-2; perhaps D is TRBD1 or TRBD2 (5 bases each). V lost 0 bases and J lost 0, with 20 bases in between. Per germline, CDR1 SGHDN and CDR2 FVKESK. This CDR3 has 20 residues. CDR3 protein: CASSQDLSSRGNANTGELFF. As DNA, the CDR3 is TGTGCCAGCAGCCAAGATCTCTCTTCCCGGGGCAACGCGAACACCGGGGAGCTGTTTTTT.

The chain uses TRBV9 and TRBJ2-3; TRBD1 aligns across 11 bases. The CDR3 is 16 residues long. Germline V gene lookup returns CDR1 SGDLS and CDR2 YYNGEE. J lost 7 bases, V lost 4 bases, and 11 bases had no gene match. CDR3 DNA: TGTGCCAGCAGCCCCCGGGTAGGACAGGGGGCTTATACGCAGTATTTT. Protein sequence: CASSPRVGQGAYTQYF.

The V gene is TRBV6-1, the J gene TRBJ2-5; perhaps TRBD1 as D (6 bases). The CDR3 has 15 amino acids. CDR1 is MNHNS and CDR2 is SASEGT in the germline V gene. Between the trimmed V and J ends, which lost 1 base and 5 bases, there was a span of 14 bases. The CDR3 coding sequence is TGTGCCAGCAGTGAAGGCCCCACAGGGCGGGAGACCCAGTACTTC. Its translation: CASSEGPTGRETQYF.

The CDR3 DNA follows: TGTGCCAGCAGCGTAGTTCCGGACAGGGGGGAAGAGCAGTACTTC. It yields the protein CASSVVPDRGEEQYF. This chain joins TRBV9 and TRBJ2-7, with 10 bases matching TRBD1. The CDR3 is 15 amino acids. J was trimmed by 7 bases and V by 0 bases; bases with no gene match: 7. Germline V CDR1 and CDR2: SGDLS, YYNGEE.

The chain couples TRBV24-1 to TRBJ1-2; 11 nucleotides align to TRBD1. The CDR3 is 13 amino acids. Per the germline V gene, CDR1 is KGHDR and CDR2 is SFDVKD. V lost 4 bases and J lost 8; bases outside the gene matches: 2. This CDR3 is CATSEGQGGGYTF. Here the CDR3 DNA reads TGTGCCACCAGTGAGGGACAGGGGGGCGGCTACACCTTC.